The 2 T cell receptor beta chains below all came from one sample that was sequenced in a study of identical twins. TCRdb called the 5' RACE reads again in MiXCR, with one record for every CDR3 protein. The data show about 900,000 distinct CDR3 sequences, roughly an eighth seen once. This same sample was also taken into another study, of yellow fever vaccine responses in identical twins.

Specimen: PBMCs. The receptors here all came from a young woman in good health.

This clonotype was seen a handful of times. This chain joins TRBV4-1 and TRBJ1-5, with 8 positions matching TRBD1. The V gene end was trimmed by 3 bases and the J gene end by 7 bases; junction bases not matched to a gene: 5. This CDR3 spans 14 amino acids. From germline, CDR1 is MGHRA and CDR2 YSYEKL. In DNA form, the CDR3 reads TGCGCCAGCAGCCATGGACAGGGTGGGCAGCCCCAGCATTTT. It encodes CASSHGQGGQPQHF.

V gene TRBV24-1 combines with J gene TRBJ2-7, with 9 bases identical to TRBD2. The CDR3 spans 14 residues. Per the germline V gene, CDR1 is KGHDR and CDR2 is SFDVKD. V shed 9 bases and J 0 bases; nucleotides not matched to a gene: 5. The CDR3 loop reads CATPKREASYEQYF. CDR3 nucleotide sequence: TGTGCCACCCCTAAGCGGGAGGCCTCCTACGAGCAGTACTTC.